This T cell receptor (beta chain) was captured in a study of T-cell memory formation after mild COVID-19. TCRdb used MiXCR to reprocess the 5' RACE reads, holding one entry per CDR3 protein. The data show roughly 110,000 distinct CDR3 sequences, roughly 20% seen once. Looked up from germline, CDR1 is LNHDA and CDR2 is SQIVND (reference sequence). The CDR3 has 15 amino acids. Trimming cost V 8 bases and J 0 bases; bases outside gene matches: 6. This clonotype has more than one count but fewer than ten. The V and J genes are TRBV19 and TRBJ2-2; TRBD1 matches at 7 bases. The receptor's source is a man between 18 and 29 years old who had mild COVID-19 (a few samples of this study predate the infection). Cell type and time point are not known. The sample taken for sequencing was PBMCs or a T cell subset sorted from them (not recorded which). CDR3 amino acids: CASSIGTANTGELFF. The CDR3 DNA follows: TGTGCCAGTTCAATCGGGACAGCGAACACCGGGGAGCTGTTTTTT.